The next 21 T cell receptor beta chains were all read from a single sample in a study of blood T cell repertoires in COVID-19 (dated by TCRdb to between 2020 and 2021). Preparation of the library involved the immunoSEQ multiplex PCR assay. Held by TCRdb, this immuneACCESS table contains in-frame sequences only and omits some clones. Under half of the omission traces to an unresolved V gene where checked; the cause of the rest is unknown. The sample contains 250,000 to 350,000 clones, roughly 87% of them found a single time. Roughly 2.2% of the sample lies in the top ten. Sequencing was carried out using peripheral blood. These TCRs come from a woman in her forties or fifties who had recovered from COVID-19.

The chain links TRBV7-3 to TRBJ2-1, with 8 bases that match TRBD2. CDR3 length equals 13 residues. Germline V gene data show CDR1 as SGHTA and CDR2 as FQGTGA. V dropped 3 bases and J dropped 8; count of bases not matched to a gene: 3. CDR3 amino acids: CASSLREVDEQFF. In DNA form, the CDR3 reads TGTGCCAGCAGCTTGCGGGAGGTGGATGAGCAGTTCTTC. Complete variable domain (other parts from reference TRBV7-3 and TRBJ2-1): GAGVSQTPSNKVTEKGKYVELRCDPISGHTALYWYRQSLGQGPEFLIYFQGTGAADDSGLPNDRFFAVRPEGSVSTLKIQRTERGDSAVYLCASSLREVDEQFFGPGTRLTVL.

The CDR3, as DNA: TGTGCCAGCAGCTCCCATACAGGGGGCCGTGAAGCTTTCTTT. Its protein is CASSSHTGGREAFF. The chain recombines TRBV7-2 with TRBJ1-1; 9 bases agree with TRBD1. Germline lookup yields CDR1 SGHTA and CDR2 FQGNSA. V gave up 4 bases and J gave up 7 bases; unmatched junction bases: 7. This CDR3 region has 14 residues.

The table lists this clone with a few counts. V and J are TRBV10-2 and TRBJ2-7; no reliable D call. With 0 bases removed from V and 3 bases from J, the gap between germline ends came to 9 bases. Germline CDR1 WSHSY, CDR2 SAAADI. This CDR3 comprises 14 residues. Here the CDR3 reads CASSESLGLYEQYF. DNA for the CDR3: TGCGCCAGCAGTGAGTCCCTAGGTCTCTACGAGCAGTACTTC.

This chain connects TRBV9 to TRBJ1-1; 8 bases are shared with TRBD1. V gave up 4 bases and J gave up 5 bases; unmatched junction bases: 16. Germline V gives CDR1 SGDLS, CDR2 YYNGEE. This CDR3 comprises 17 residues. The CDR3 protein is CASSKDAGGALGTEAFF. Here the CDR3 DNA reads TGTGCCAGCAGCAAAGACGCAGGGGGCGCATTAGGAACTGAAGCTTTCTTT.

The V call is TRBV5-4, the J call TRBJ2-7; 12 bases map to TRBD2. The CDR3 length is 14 residues. Germline CDR1 reads SGHNT; CDR2 reads YYREEE (reference sequence). The junction had 4 bases not matched to a gene; V was cut back by 4 bases and J by 5 bases. The CDR3 DNA is TGTGCCAGCAGCCCGGGACTAGCGGGCCACGAGCAGTACTTC. Translation gives CASSPGLAGHEQYF.

In the case of this clone: One end of the junction does not line up with germline, which may come from a read error. The J gene is TRBJ2-7, the V gene TRBV14, with no clear D. Looked up from germline, CDR1 is SGHDN and CDR2 is FVKESK. This CDR3 region has 11 residues. The DNA of the CDR3 is TGTGCCTGCAGCCAGTCCTTCGAGCAGTACTTC. Residues: CACSQSFEQYF.

This clone was seen only once. For the CDR3, the DNA is TGTGCCAGTAGTACGTCCGGGACTAGCGGAACCCAGCAGTACTTC. It yields the protein CASSTSGTSGTQQYF. The genes are TRBV19 and TRBJ2-7; 11 bases map to TRBD2. The V segment lost 4 bases and the J segment 8 bases; nucleotides outside the gene matches: 10. This CDR3 is built from 15 residues. The germline V gene encodes CDR1 LNHDA and CDR2 SQIVND (reference sequence). Together with reference TRBV19 and TRBJ2-7, the CDR3 gives the full variable domain: DGGITQSPKYLFRKEGQNVTLSCEQNLNHDAMYWYRQDPGQGLRLIYYSQIVNDFQKGDIAEGYSVSREKKESFPLTVTSAQKNPTAFYLCASSTSGTSGTQQYFGPGTRLTVT.

The rearrangement joins TRBV9 to TRBJ2-1; 8 bases fit TRBD2. The CDR3 has 15 residues. The J segment lost 4 bases and the V segment lost 3 bases, leaving 6 bases of the junction unmatched. Per germline, CDR1 SGDLS and CDR2 YYNGEE. The CDR3 DNA sequence: TGTGCCAGCAGCGCGGGAGGGGACGCTTACAATGAGCAGTTCTTC. The encoded protein is CASSAGGDAYNEQFF.

The chain is built from TRBV5-4 and TRBJ1-2, with D tentatively TRBD1 (5 bases). The CDR3 is made up of 15 amino acids. The germline CDR1 and CDR2 sequences are SGHNT and YYREEE (reference sequence). V lost 3 bases to trimming and J lost 8 bases, with 20 bases between them. CDR3 amino acids: CASSSGAGTVRGYTF. As DNA, the CDR3 is TGTGCCAGCAGCTCTGGGGCAGGAACTGTAAGGGGCTACACCTTC.

This chain links TRBV15 with TRBJ2-3, with 10 bases lining up with TRBD2. The CDR3 totals 16 residues. Trimming cost V 6 bases and J 4 bases; bases outside gene matches: 10. The germline CDR1 and CDR2 sequences are LNHNV and YYDKDF (reference sequence). CDR3 amino acids: CATSPGSGRQADTQYF. DNA for the CDR3: TGTGCCACCAGTCCGGGTAGCGGGAGGCAGGCAGATACGCAGTATTTT. Drawing the rest from reference TRBV15 and TRBJ2-3, the complete variable domain is DAMVIQNPRYQVTQFGKPVTLSCSQTLNHNVMYWYQQKSSQAPKLLFHYYDKDFNNEADTPDNFQSRRPNTSFCFLDIRSPGLGDTAMYLCATSPGSGRQADTQYFGPGTRLTVL.

This clone was observed once. The J gene is TRBJ1-1, the V gene TRBV30; possibly TRBD1 for D (6 bases). With 4 bases removed from V and 4 bases from J, the gap between germline ends came to 13 bases. Germline V lookup: CDR1 GTSNPN, CDR2 SVGIG (reference sequence). This CDR3 spans 13 amino acids. CDR3 residues: CAWTPTGSTEAFF. CDR3 coding DNA: TGTGCCTGGACCCCCACAGGGTCCACTGAAGCTTTCTTT.

This rearrangement joins TRBV30 to TRBJ1-1; 8 bases match TRBD1. This CDR3 has 13 amino acids. Germline assignment: CDR1 GTSNPN and CDR2 SVGIG (reference sequence). V shed 3 bases and J 5 bases; nucleotides not matched to a gene: 5. CDR3 residues: CAWSGQGETEAFF. The CDR3 DNA reads as TGTGCCTGGAGCGGACAGGGCGAGACTGAAGCTTTCTTT.

The chain joins TRBV5-1 to TRBJ1-3, with a possible D match to TRBD1 (5 bases). CDR3 size: 15 residues. Germline V CDR1 and CDR2: SGHRS, YFSETQ. Deletions cut 6 bases from V and 4 bases from J, with 17 bases between. CDR3 region: CASMIQGVGGNTIYF. CDR3 DNA sequence: TGCGCCAGCATGATTCAAGGGGTTGGAGGAAACACCATATATTTT.

In its sample, this clone was seen a few times. The J gene is TRBJ1-1, the V gene TRBV28, with a weak D call TRBD1 (5 bases). Trimming shortened V by 11 bases and J by 6 bases, and 19 bases separated the two germline ends. Germline values: CDR1 MDHEN, CDR2 SYDVKM. This CDR3 is 13 amino acids long. Here the CDR3 DNA reads TGTGCCGTCACCCCCGGGGGGAGCGCTGAAGCTTTCTTT. It translates to CAVTPGGSAEAFF.

This clone was counted only a few times. This rearrangement joins TRBV27 to TRBJ1-6, with unresolved D. The ends were cut back, 5 bases at V and 2 bases at J, with 10 bases in the middle. The CDR3 sequence is 15 residues long. Germline V gives CDR1 MNHEY, CDR2 SMNVEV (reference sequence). The CDR3 is CASSERVTYNSPLHF. The CDR3 DNA follows: TGTGCCAGCAGTGAGAGGGTAACCTATAATTCACCCCTCCACTTT.

This rearrangement joins TRBV10-3 to TRBJ2-1; 8 bases agree with TRBD2. V shed 0 bases, J shed 8 bases, and the junction held 9 bases outside the gene matches. This CDR3 comprises 16 residues. The V gene's germline CDR1 is ENHRY and CDR2 SYGVKD. Written as DNA, the CDR3 is TGTGCCATCAGTGAGTCGGGGGGGTTAGCGGGGTATGAGCAGTTCTTC. Protein: CAISESGGLAGYEQFF.

This chain connects TRBV21-1 to TRBJ1-5. TRBV21-1 is a known pseudogene. This CDR3 has 16 residues. The CDR3 coding sequence is TGTGCCAGCAGCAAAGAGGGTGCGGGGGAGGCCCAGCCCCAGCATTTT. Its protein is CASSKEGAGEAQPQHF.

This clone was seen only a few times. CDR3 region: CASSQDQGQGNQPQHF. CDR3 in DNA: TGTGCCAGCAGCCAAGATCAGGGACAGGGGAATCAGCCCCAGCATTTT. The chain has TRBV4-2 and TRBJ1-5; 10 bases agree with TRBD1. The CDR3 contains 16 residues. CDR1 is LGHNA, CDR2 YNFKEQ, per germline. J was trimmed by 4 bases and V by 0 bases; bases with no gene match: 3.

The genes are TRBV18 and TRBJ2-7; 9 nucleotides agree with TRBD2. Losses at the gene ends were 3 bases for V and 2 bases for J; bases not matched to a gene: 11. The CDR3 is 17 amino acids. CDR1 is KGHSH, CDR2 LQKENI, per germline. The CDR3 DNA reads TGTGCCAGCTCACCCTGGGGGTTTGCTAGCGGGGCCTACGAGCAGTACTTC. Protein product: CASSPWGFASGAYEQYF.

V usage is TRBV13 and J usage is TRBJ2-3; 12 bases line up with TRBD2. Germline CDR1 and CDR2: PRHDT and FYEKMQ (reference sequence). Germline trimming cut 4 bases from V and 2 bases from J; bases unmatched to any gene: 4. This CDR3 spans 16 amino acids. CDR3 nucleotides: TGTGCCAGCAGCTCCCTAGCGGGGGGGTTCACAGATACGCAGTATTTT. This codes for CASSSLAGGFTDTQYF.

The chain carries TRBV27 and TRBJ2-5; D is unresolved. There are 11 residues in the CDR3. Germline CDR1 MNHEY, CDR2 SMNVEV (reference sequence). Trimming took 3 bases from V and 6 from J, leaving 5 bases between them. CDR3 sequence: CASSFQKTQYF. The CDR3 coding sequence is TGTGCCAGCAGTTTCCAGAAGACCCAGTACTTC.